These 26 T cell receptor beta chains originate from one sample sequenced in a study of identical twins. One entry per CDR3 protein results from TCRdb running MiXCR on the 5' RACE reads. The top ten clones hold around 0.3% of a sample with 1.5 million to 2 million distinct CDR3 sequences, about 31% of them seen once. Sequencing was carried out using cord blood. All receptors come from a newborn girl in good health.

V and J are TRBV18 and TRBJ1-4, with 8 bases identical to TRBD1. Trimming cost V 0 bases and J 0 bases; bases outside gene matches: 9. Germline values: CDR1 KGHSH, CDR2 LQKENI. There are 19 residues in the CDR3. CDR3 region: CASSPPPDRGGATNEKLFF. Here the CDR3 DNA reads TGTGCCAGCTCACCACCCCCAGACAGGGGAGGCGCAACTAATGAAAAACTGTTTTTT.

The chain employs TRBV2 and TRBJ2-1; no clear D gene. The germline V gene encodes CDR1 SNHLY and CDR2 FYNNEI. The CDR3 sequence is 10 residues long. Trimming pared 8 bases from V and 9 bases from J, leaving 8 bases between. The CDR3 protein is CASGRSEQFF. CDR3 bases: TGTGCCAGCGGGCGTAGTGAGCAGTTCTTC.

CDR3 nucleotides: TGTGCCAGCAGCTTATCGGCTCTGACAGGGGCTCCATCAGATACGCAGTATTTT. Amino acid sequence: CASSLSALTGAPSDTQYF. The chain joins TRBV13 to TRBJ2-3, with 8 bases matching TRBD1. Trimming at V came to 2 bases and at J to 4 bases, leaving 14 bases not matched to a gene. Per germline, CDR1 PRHDT and CDR2 FYEKMQ (reference sequence). CDR3 length: 18 amino acids.

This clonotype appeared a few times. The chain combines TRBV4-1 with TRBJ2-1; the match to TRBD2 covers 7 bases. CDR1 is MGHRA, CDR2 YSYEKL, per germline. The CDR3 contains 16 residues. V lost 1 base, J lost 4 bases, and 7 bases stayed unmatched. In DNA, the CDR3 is TGCGCCAGCAGCCAAGTAGGGAGCGGGGATTACAATGAGCAGTTCTTC. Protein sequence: CASSQVGSGDYNEQFF.

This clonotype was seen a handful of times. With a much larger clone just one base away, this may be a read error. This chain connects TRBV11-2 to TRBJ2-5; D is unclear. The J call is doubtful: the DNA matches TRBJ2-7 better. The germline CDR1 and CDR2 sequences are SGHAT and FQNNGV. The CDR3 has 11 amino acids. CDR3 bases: TGTGCCAGCAGCTTTATGGACGAGCAGTACTTC. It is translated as CASSFMDEQYF.

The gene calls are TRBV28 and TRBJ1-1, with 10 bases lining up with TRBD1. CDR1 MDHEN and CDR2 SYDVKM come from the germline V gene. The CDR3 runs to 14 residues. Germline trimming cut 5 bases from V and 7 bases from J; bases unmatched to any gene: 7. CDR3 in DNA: TGTGCCAGCAGTCCCCGACAGGGGGCTGGTGAAGCTTTCTTT. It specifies CASSPRQGAGEAFF.

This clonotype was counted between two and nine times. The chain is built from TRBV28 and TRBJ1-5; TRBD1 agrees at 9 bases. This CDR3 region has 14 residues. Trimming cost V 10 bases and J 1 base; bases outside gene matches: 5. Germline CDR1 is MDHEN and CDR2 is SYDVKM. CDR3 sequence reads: CAIHDRGSNQPQHF. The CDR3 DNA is TGTGCCATTCACGACAGGGGGAGCAATCAGCCCCAGCATTTT. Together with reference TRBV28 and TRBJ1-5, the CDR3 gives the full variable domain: DVKVTQSSRYLVKRTGEKVFLECVQDMDHENMFWYRQDPGLGLRLIYFSYDVKMKEKGDIPEGYSVSREKKERFSLILESASTNQTSMYLCAIHDRGSNQPQHFGDGTRLSIL.

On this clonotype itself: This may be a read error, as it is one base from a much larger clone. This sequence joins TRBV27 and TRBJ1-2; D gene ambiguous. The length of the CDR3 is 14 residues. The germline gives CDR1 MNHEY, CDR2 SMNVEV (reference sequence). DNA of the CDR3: TGTGTCAGCAGTTTATCTGGGACTAACTATGGCTACACCTTC. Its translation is CVSSLSGTNYGYTF.

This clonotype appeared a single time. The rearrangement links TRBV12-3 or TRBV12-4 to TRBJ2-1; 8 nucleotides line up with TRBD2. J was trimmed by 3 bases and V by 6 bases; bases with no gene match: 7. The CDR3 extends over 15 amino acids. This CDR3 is CASRPLAGIYNEQFF. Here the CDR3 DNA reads TGTGCCAGCAGGCCCCTAGCGGGTATCTACAATGAGCAGTTCTTC.

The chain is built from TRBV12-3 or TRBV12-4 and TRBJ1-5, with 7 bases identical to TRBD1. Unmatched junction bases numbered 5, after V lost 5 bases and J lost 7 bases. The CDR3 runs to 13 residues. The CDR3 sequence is CASSILQGQPQHF. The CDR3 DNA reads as TGTGCCAGCAGTATCCTACAGGGGCAGCCCCAGCATTTT.

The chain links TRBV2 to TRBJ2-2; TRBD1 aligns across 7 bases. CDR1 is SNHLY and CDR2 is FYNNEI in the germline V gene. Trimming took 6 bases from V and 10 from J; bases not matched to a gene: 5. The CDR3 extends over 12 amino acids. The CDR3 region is CASSYDRAELFF. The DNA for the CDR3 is TGTGCCAGCAGCTACGACAGGGCGGAGCTGTTTTTT.

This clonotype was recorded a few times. This CDR3 reads CASSPPNPGTGFSYEQYF. The CDR3 DNA reads TGTGCCAGCTCACCACCTAATCCCGGGACAGGGTTTTCCTACGAGCAGTACTTC. V usage is TRBV18 and J usage is TRBJ2-7; 9 nucleotides line up with TRBD1. CDR1 KGHSH and CDR2 LQKENI come from the germline V gene. The CDR3 runs to 18 residues. The J segment lost 1 base and the V segment lost 0 bases, leaving 10 bases of the junction unmatched.

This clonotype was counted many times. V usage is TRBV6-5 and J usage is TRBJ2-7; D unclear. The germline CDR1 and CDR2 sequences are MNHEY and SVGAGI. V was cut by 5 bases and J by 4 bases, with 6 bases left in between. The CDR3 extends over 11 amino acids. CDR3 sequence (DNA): TGTGCCAGCAGTCCAGAGTACGAGCAGTACTTC. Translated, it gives CASSPEYEQYF.

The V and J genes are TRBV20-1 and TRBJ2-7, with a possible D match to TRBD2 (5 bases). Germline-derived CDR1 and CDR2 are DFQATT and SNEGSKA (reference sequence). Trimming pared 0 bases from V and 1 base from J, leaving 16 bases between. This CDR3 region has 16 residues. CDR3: CSARDLPHGESYEQYF. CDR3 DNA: TGCAGTGCTAGAGATCTGCCCCACGGGGAATCCTACGAGCAGTACTTC.

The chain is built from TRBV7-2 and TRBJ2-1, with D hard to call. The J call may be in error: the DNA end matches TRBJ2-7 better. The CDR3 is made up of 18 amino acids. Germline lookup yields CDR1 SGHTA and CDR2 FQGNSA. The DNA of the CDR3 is TGTGCCAGCAGCTTTAGAGGAACGCGGCAGTTCTCCTACAATGAGCAGTACTTC. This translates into CASSFRGTRQFSYNEQYF.

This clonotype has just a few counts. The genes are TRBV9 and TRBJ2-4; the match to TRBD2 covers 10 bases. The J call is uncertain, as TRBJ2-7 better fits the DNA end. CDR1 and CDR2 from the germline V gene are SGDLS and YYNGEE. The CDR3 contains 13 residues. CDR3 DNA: TGTGCCAGCAGCGCTTGGACTAGCGGCGAGCAGTACTTC. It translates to CASSAWTSGEQYF.

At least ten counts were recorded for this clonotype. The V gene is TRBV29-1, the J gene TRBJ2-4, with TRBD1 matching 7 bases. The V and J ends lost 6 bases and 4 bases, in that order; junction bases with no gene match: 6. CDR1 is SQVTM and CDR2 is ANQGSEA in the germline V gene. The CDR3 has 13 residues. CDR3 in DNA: TGCAGCGTCTCGACAGGGACAAAAAACATTCAGTACTTC. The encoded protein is CSVSTGTKNIQYF.

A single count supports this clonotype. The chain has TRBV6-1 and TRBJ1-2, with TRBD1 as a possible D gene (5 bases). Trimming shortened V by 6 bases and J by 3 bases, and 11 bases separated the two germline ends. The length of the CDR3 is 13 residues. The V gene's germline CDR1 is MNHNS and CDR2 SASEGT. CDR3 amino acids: CASRTVEYYGYTF. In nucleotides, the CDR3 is TGTGCCAGCAGGACAGTGGAGTACTATGGCTACACCTTC.

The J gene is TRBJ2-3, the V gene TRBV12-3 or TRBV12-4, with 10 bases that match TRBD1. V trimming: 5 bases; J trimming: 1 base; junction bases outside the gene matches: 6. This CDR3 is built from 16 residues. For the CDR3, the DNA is TGTGCCAGCAGTGTCGCCGGGACAGGGGGCACAGATACGCAGTATTTT. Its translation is CASSVAGTGGTDTQYF.

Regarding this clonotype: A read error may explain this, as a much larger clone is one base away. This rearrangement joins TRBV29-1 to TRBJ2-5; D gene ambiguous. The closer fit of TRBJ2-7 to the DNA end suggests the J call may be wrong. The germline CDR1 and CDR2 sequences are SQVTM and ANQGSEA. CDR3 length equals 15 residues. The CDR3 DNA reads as TGCAGCGTTGCGCGCTCACAAACGCACGGATACGAGCAGTACTTC. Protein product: CSVARSQTHGYEQYF.

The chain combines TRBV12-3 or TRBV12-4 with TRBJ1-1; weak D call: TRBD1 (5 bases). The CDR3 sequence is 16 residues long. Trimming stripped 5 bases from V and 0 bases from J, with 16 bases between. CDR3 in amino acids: CASSPAGFLMNTEAFF. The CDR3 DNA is TGTGCCAGCAGTCCAGCAGGGTTTTTGATGAACACTGAAGCTTTCTTT.

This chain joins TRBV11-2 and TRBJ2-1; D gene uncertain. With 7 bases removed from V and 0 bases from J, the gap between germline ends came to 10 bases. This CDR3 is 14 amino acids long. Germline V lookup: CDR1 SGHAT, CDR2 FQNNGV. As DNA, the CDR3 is TGTGCCAGCAAGTCCCTCCGCTCCTACAATGAGCAGTTCTTC. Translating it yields CASKSLRSYNEQFF.

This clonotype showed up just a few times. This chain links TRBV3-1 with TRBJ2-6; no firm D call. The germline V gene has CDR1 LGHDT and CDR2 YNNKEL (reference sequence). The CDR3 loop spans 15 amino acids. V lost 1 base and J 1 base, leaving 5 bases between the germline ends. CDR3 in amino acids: CASSQGPSGANVLTF. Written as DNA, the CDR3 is TGTGCCAGCAGCCAAGGTCCGTCTGGGGCCAACGTCCTGACTTTC.

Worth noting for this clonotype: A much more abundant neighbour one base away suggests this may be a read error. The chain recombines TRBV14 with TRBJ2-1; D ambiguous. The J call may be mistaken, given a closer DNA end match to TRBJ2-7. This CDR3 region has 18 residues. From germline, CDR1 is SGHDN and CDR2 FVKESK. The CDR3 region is CASSQDRNWRASYNEQYF. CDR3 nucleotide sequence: TGTGCCAGCAGCCAAGATCGAAATTGGCGTGCCTCCTACAATGAGCAGTACTTC.

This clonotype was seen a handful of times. The CDR3 sequence: CASSQEVGGHGYTF. The CDR3 DNA follows: TGTGCCAGCAGCCAAGAGGTCGGGGGACATGGCTACACCTTC. The J gene is TRBJ1-2, the V gene TRBV4-2, with D possibly matching TRBD1 (5 bases). In germline, CDR1 is LGHNA, CDR2 YNFKEQ. Trimming stripped 0 bases from V and 6 bases from J, with 11 bases between. CDR3 length equals 14 residues.

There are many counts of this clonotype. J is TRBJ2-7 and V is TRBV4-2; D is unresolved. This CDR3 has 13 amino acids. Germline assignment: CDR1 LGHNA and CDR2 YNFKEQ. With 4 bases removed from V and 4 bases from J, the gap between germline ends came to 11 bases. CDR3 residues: CASSLEEGYEQYF. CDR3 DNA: TGTGCCAGCAGCCTCGAAGAAGGTTACGAGCAGTACTTC.